This TCR beta chain was recorded in a study of blood T cell repertoires in COVID-19. As for the study in general: Collection of acute and convalescent COVID-19 samples took place in the United States, Italy and Spain. From T cells, B-cell-depleted T cells, or PBMCs came the material, which was cDNA or gDNA.

The V gene lost 8 bases and the J gene lost 8 bases, with 15 bases spanning the gap. This CDR3 region has 12 residues. From germline, CDR1 is LGHNA and CDR2 YSLEER. Original analysis: Cell counts per sample came from amplifying reference gene primers. Method: immunoSEQ multiplex PCR; TCRdb's copy keeps in-frame clones and lacks some. V and J calls and clone size are copied from that table; D and trimming were computed from the DNA. The data hold 100,000 to 130,000 clones, with over 80% observed a single time. The chain couples TRBV4-3 to TRBJ1-2; a weak D match, TRBD1 (6 bases). The receptor was derived from a woman under 40 with acute or convalescent COVID-19. The specimen was peripheral blood. CDR3 amino acids: CASRFGGKGYTF. The CDR3 coding sequence is TGCGCCAGCCGTTTTGGGGGCAAGGGCTACACCTTC.